Each of the 21 T cell receptor beta chains below was sequenced from the same sample in a study of blood T cell repertoires in COVID-19. Profiled with immunoSEQ multiplex PCR; TCRdb holds only in-frame clones, not every one. The sample carries 300,000 to 400,000 clones, roughly 90% recorded once. Sequenced material: PBMCs or T cells enriched from blood (not recorded which). The source of these receptors is a woman in her 30s who had been exposed to COVID-19.

This clone is a singleton in its sample. The chain uses TRBV6-2 or TRBV6-3 and TRBJ2-2; 8 bases agree with TRBD1. V gave up 5 bases and J gave up 6 bases; unmatched junction bases: 11. The V gene's germline CDR1 is MNHEY and CDR2 SVGEGT. The CDR3 length is 16 residues. CDR3 in amino acids: CASSVGQGGGAGELFF. DNA for the CDR3: TGTGCCAGCAGTGTTGGACAGGGCGGCGGCGCCGGGGAGCTGTTTTTT.

The chain joins TRBV3-1 (or the pseudogene TRBV3-2) to TRBJ1-5; tentative D call: TRBD1 (6 bases). From germline, CDR1 is LGHDT and CDR2 YNNKEL (reference sequence). This CDR3 is 14 amino acids long. The V end was cut by 2 bases, the J end by 6 bases, with 11 bases between. The CDR3 DNA sequence: TGTGCCAGCAGCCAACAGGGGTTTAGTCAGCCCCAGCATTTT. Its protein is CASSQQGFSQPQHF.

Points on this clone: Other DNA variants within this sample encode the same CDR3. This rearrangement joins TRBV28 to TRBJ2-5; D is unresolved. Trimming stripped 5 bases from V and 2 bases from J, with 3 bases between. CDR1 and CDR2 (germline): MDHEN, SYDVKM. The CDR3 runs 11 residues. The CDR3 DNA is TGTGCCAGCAGTCCTCAAGAGACCCAGTACTTC. Protein product: CASSPQETQYF.

V is TRBV18 and J is TRBJ2-1; a possible D gene is TRBD1 (6 bases). Trimming took off 1 base at V and 2 bases at J, with 15 bases between the two ends. The CDR3 is 17 residues long. Germline CDR1 KGHSH, CDR2 LQKENI. As DNA, the CDR3 is TGTGCCAGCTCACCACAAGCAGGGGCCCCGGCCTACAATGAGCAGTTCTTC. Encoded protein: CASSPQAGAPAYNEQFF.

The chain employs TRBV6-5 and TRBJ2-1, with TRBD2 identical over 10 bases. The CDR3 spans 15 residues. Germline-derived CDR1 and CDR2 are MNHEY and SVGAGI. V shed 8 bases and J 6 bases; nucleotides not matched to a gene: 10. The CDR3 sequence: CASSPQRGGGNEQFF. The CDR3 DNA follows: TGTGCCAGCTCACCTCAGCGGGGGGGAGGCAATGAGCAGTTCTTC.

This clone has a handful of counts. The chain joins TRBV20-1 to TRBJ2-7, with D possibly being TRBD1 (6 bases). Looked up from germline, CDR1 is DFQATT and CDR2 is SNEGSKA (reference sequence). Trimming took off 3 bases at V and 3 bases at J, with 12 bases between the two ends. The CDR3 has 13 amino acids. The CDR3 region is CSASRTGIYEQYF. DNA for the CDR3: TGCAGTGCTAGTCGAACAGGGATCTACGAGCAGTACTTC.

This chain links TRBV3-1 (or the pseudogene TRBV3-2) with TRBJ2-7, with D possibly being TRBD2 (6 bases). Germline CDR1 is LGHDT and CDR2 is YNNKEL (reference sequence). CDR3 length: 15 residues. V was shortened by 1 base and J by 6 bases, with 16 bases between the two germline ends. CDR3 bases: TGTGCCAGCAGCCAAGTGGGGGGAGCAAGGGGCGAGCAGTACTTC. Its protein is CASSQVGGARGEQYF.

The gene calls are TRBV19 and TRBJ1-6, with TRBD1 identical over 7 bases. The germline V gene encodes CDR1 LNHDA and CDR2 SQIVND (reference sequence). The CDR3 sequence is 14 residues long. J gave up 11 bases and V 4 bases, and 8 bases lay outside the gene matches. The CDR3 spells CASSTGTDQPPLHF. Here the CDR3 DNA reads TGTGCCAGTAGTACCGGGACAGACCAGCCACCCCTCCACTTT.

This clone has only a few counts. V usage is TRBV3-1 (or the pseudogene TRBV3-2) and J usage is TRBJ1-6, with D possibly being TRBD1 (5 bases). In germline, CDR1 is LGHDT, CDR2 YNNKEL (reference sequence). The CDR3 loop spans 14 amino acids. Trimming shortened V by 1 base and J by 7 bases, and 8 bases separated the two germline ends. In nucleotides, the CDR3 is TGTGCCAGCAGCCAAGGACAGATAAATTCACCCCTCCACTTT. It yields the protein CASSQGQINSPLHF.

The chain employs TRBV4-3 and TRBJ2-3; 7 nucleotides agree with TRBD1. The germline gives CDR1 LGHNA, CDR2 YSLEER. The CDR3 loop spans 16 amino acids. Trimming cost V 0 bases and J 7 bases; bases outside gene matches: 10. In nucleotides, the CDR3 is TGCGCCAGCAGCCAAGATTTGGGACAGATCAGGCATACGCAGTATTTT. Amino acids: CASSQDLGQIRHTQYF.

The V call is TRBV7-9, the J call TRBJ2-1; 11 bases fit TRBD2. In germline, CDR1 is SEHNR, CDR2 FQNEAQ (reference sequence). The junction had 6 bases not matched to a gene; V was cut back by 4 bases and J by 4 bases. The CDR3 is 16 residues long. The CDR3 DNA reads TGTGCCAGCAGCTCCCTGGTAGCGGGGGGGTACAATGAGCAGTTCTTC. Protein sequence: CASSSLVAGGYNEQFF.

This chain joins TRBV5-1 and TRBJ2-2; 7 bases are shared with TRBD2. CDR3 length equals 14 residues. CDR1 SGHRS and CDR2 YFSETQ come from the germline V gene. V lost 6 bases to trimming and J lost 5 bases; unmatched junction nucleotides: 7. For the CDR3, the DNA is TGCGCCAGCACAAGCGGGACGTGGACCGGGGAGCTGTTTTTT. It codes for CASTSGTWTGELFF.

V usage is TRBV5-4 and J usage is TRBJ1-6, with D uncertain. Trimming shortened V by 4 bases and J by 5 bases, and 10 bases separated the two germline ends. Looked up from germline, CDR1 is SGHNT and CDR2 is YYREEE (reference sequence). The CDR3 sequence is 14 residues long. CDR3 loop: CASSQEKDNSPLHF. The CDR3 DNA is TGTGCCAGCAGCCAGGAAAAGGATAATTCACCCCTCCACTTT.

The chain uses TRBV5-1 and TRBJ2-2; D is possibly TRBD1 (5 bases). Trimming shortened V by 4 bases and J by 1 base, and 8 bases separated the two germline ends. The CDR3 loop spans 14 amino acids. Germline loops: CDR1 SGHRS, CDR2 YFSETQ. CDR3 amino acids: CASSDGQNTGELFF. CDR3 DNA: TGCGCCAGCAGCGACGGACAGAACACCGGGGAGCTGTTTTTT.

V gene TRBV7-6 combines with J gene TRBJ2-7; D remains ambiguous. Germline CDR1 is SGHVS and CDR2 is FNYEAQ. This CDR3 comprises 11 residues. The V gene lost 2 bases and the J gene lost 5 bases, with 4 bases spanning the gap. The CDR3 loop reads CASSLSDEQYF. CDR3 DNA: TGTGCCAGCAGCTTATCAGACGAGCAGTACTTC.

The chain has TRBV18 and TRBJ2-7, with 9 bases that match TRBD1. CDR1 and CDR2 from the germline V gene are KGHSH and LQKENI. V dropped 6 bases and J dropped 2; count of bases not matched to a gene: 8. The CDR3 covers 15 residues. DNA of the CDR3: TGTGCCAGCTCTGCGAAGGACAGGGGAACCTACGAGCAGTACTTC. This encodes CASSAKDRGTYEQYF.

The chain recombines TRBV19 with TRBJ1-6; TRBD1 matches at 8 bases. The length of the CDR3 is 17 residues. The junction had 4 bases not matched to a gene; V was cut back by 3 bases and J by 0 bases. Germline assignment: CDR1 LNHDA and CDR2 SQIVND (reference sequence). CDR3 sequence (DNA): TGTGCCAGTAGTATCCGGGACAGGAGCTCCTATAATTCACCCCTCCACTTT. It translates to CASSIRDRSSYNSPLHF.

The V gene is TRBV7-6, the J gene TRBJ1-3, with D perhaps TRBD1 (6 bases). With 1 base removed from V and 3 bases from J, the gap between germline ends came to 13 bases. This CDR3 comprises 16 residues. Germline-derived CDR1 and CDR2 are SGHVS and FNYEAQ. The DNA of the CDR3 is TGTGCCAGCAGCTTAGGTCGGCAGGGGATTGGAAACACCATATATTTT. It yields the protein CASSLGRQGIGNTIYF.

The chain joins TRBV19 to TRBJ2-1, with 12 bases lining up with TRBD2. The CDR3 runs to 15 residues. CDR1 and CDR2 (germline): LNHDA, SQIVND (reference sequence). Unmatched junction bases numbered 9, after V lost 7 bases and J lost 8 bases. The DNA for the CDR3 is TGTGCCAGTACCAGACTAGCGGGGGTAGGTGATGAGCAGTTCTTC. This gives the protein CASTRLAGVGDEQFF.

This clone was detected only a few times. The chain uses TRBV9 and TRBJ2-1, with 14 bases lining up with TRBD2. The CDR3 is made up of 16 amino acids. V gave up 0 bases and J gave up 9 bases; unmatched junction bases: 5. Germline CDR1 SGDLS, CDR2 YYNGEE. CDR3 region: CASSVAGTSGGVEQFF. CDR3 nucleotides: TGTGCCAGCAGCGTAGCCGGGACTAGCGGGGGAGTTGAGCAGTTCTTC.

The rearrangement links TRBV15 to TRBJ1-5, with D tentatively TRBD1 (5 bases). CDR1 and CDR2 from the germline V gene are LNHNV and YYDKDF (reference sequence). This CDR3 has 16 residues. Deletions cut 1 base from V and 7 bases from J, with 17 bases between. The CDR3 protein is CATSRGADPGGQPQHF. The CDR3 DNA is TGTGCCACCAGCAGAGGCGCGGACCCTGGGGGGCAGCCCCAGCATTTT.